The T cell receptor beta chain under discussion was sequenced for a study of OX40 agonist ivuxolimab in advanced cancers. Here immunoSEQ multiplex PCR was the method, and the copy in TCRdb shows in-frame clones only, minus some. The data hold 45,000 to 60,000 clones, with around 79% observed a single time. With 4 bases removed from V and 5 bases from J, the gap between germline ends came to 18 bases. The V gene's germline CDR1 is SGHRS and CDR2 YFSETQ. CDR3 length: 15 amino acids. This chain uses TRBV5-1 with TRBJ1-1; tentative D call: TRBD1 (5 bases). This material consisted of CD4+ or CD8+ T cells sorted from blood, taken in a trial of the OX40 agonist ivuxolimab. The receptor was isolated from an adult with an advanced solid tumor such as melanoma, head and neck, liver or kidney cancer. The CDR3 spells CASSPGGFPQTEAFF. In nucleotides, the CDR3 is TGCGCCAGCAGCCCGGGGGGATTCCCGCAGACTGAAGCTTTCTTT.